Listed below are T cell receptor beta chains from one sample, sequenced in a study of T cell responses to AZD1222 COVID-19 vaccine. Method: immunoSEQ multiplex PCR; TCRdb's copy keeps in-frame clones and lacks some. The sample has 150,000 or so clones; approximately 87% are singletons. Sample: peripheral blood, taken on day 0 of MenACWY control vaccination. These TCRs come from an adult in good health. CDR3s include the opening cysteine and the closing phenylalanine or tryptophan. D genes are given only for firm matches. Rows may omit the clone size; those that give it use once, few, many or a size class.

V: TRBV19; D: NA; size: NA; J: TRBJ1-5; DNA: TGTGCCAGTAGTTTCCAGGGCAGCCGAAATCAGCCCCAGCATTTT; CDR3: CASSFQGSRNQPQHF
V: TRBV2; D: NA; size: NA; J: TRBJ2-3; DNA: TGTGCCCCGGGTGGGAGCACAGATACGCAGTATTTT; CDR3: CAPGGSTDTQYF
V: TRBV12-3/TRBV12-4; D: NA; size: NA; J: TRBJ1-1; DNA: TGTGCCAGCAGTTCCGGCCATAAAGCTTTCTTT; CDR3: CASSSGHKAFF
V: TRBV5-6; D: TRBD1; size: NA; J: TRBJ1-2; DNA: TGTGCCAGCAGCTTGTATAGGGGACAGGGAGGAGGTGGCTACACCTTC; CDR3: CASSLYRGQGGGGYTF
V: TRBV24-1; D: NA; size: NA; J: TRBJ2-2; DNA: TGTGCCACCAGTCCTTTGCGACGGGGACCTATGAACACCGGGGAGCTGTTTTTT; CDR3: CATSPLRRGPMNTGELFF
V: TRBV18; D: TRBD1; size: NA; J: TRBJ1-5; DNA: TGTGCCAGCTCACCTGGGACAGGGGCCTATCAGCCCCAGCATTTT; CDR3: CASSPGTGAYQPQHF
V: TRBV14; D: NA; size: NA; J: TRBJ1-1; DNA: TGTGCCAGCAGCCCTTTGGGACTGCAGAACACTGAAGCTTTCTTT; CDR3: CASSPLGLQNTEAFF
V: TRBV18; D: NA; size: NA; J: TRBJ2-2; DNA: TGTGCCAGCTCACCACGAGATTCTCCAATACGGCCCGGGGAGCTGTTTTTT; CDR3: CASSPRDSPIRPGELFF
V: TRBV6-5; D: NA; size: NA; J: TRBJ2-3; DNA: TGTGCCAGCAGGCTGGGGGGGCCTGGAGATACGCAGTATTTT; CDR3: CASRLGGPGDTQYF
V: TRBV3-1/TRBV3-2; D: TRBD2; size: once; J: TRBJ2-3; DNA: TGTGCCAGCAGCCTTGGGCTAGCGGAGGGGACAGATACGCAGTATTTT; CDR3: CASSLGLAEGTDTQYF
V: TRBV6-4; D: NA; size: once; J: TRBJ2-2; DNA: TGTGCCAGCAGTCCCTTTTTGACAGCGAACACCGGGGAGCTGTTTTTT; CDR3: CASSPFLTANTGELFF
V: TRBV6-5; D: NA; size: NA; J: TRBJ1-6; DNA: TGTGCCAGCAGTTACTCGACGCCTATTAGGGGTTCACCCCTCCACTTT; CDR3: CASSYSTPIRGSPLHF
V: TRBV24-1; D: NA; size: NA; J: TRBJ1-2; DNA: TGTGCCACCAGTGAAACAAACAGGGCTGGCTACACCTTC; CDR3: CATSETNRAGYTF
V: TRBV2; D: NA; size: NA; J: TRBJ2-3; DNA: TGTGCCAGCATTTGGGGCGGTAGCACAGATACGCAGTATTTT; CDR3: CASIWGGSTDTQYF
V: TRBV19; D: TRBD1; size: NA; J: TRBJ1-1; DNA: TGTGCCAGTAGTATCCTACCCAGGGGGATGAACACTGAAGCTTTCTTT; CDR3: CASSILPRGMNTEAFF
V: TRBV30; D: NA; size: NA; J: TRBJ1-5; DNA: TGTGCCTGGAGTGTACCGGTGTCGGGTCAGCCCCAGCATTTT; CDR3: CAWSVPVSGQPQHF
V: TRBV2; D: TRBD2; size: NA; J: TRBJ2-1; DNA: TGTGCCAGCACCCGGCGGGGGGGAAGCTCCTACAATGAGCAGTTCTTC; CDR3: CASTRRGGSSYNEQFF
V: TRBV6-6; D: NA; size: NA; J: TRBJ2-1; DNA: TGTGCCAGCAACCAGCGGACCTACAATGAGCAGTTCTTC; CDR3: CASNQRTYNEQFF
V: TRBV9; D: NA; size: NA; J: TRBJ2-3; DNA: TGTGCCAGCAGCGGAGCACCCGCGGATACGCAGTATTTT; CDR3: CASSGAPADTQYF
V: TRBV2; D: TRBD1; size: NA; J: TRBJ2-3; DNA: TGTGCCACCCAAGGGGGCCAAGACACAGATACGCAGTATTTT; CDR3: CATQGGQDTDTQYF
V: TRBV28; D: TRBD1; size: NA; J: TRBJ1-1; DNA: TGTGCCAGCAGCTTCGGGACAGGGGGTTGGAACACTGAAGCTTTCTTT; CDR3: CASSFGTGGWNTEAFF
V: TRBV15; D: TRBD2; size: NA; J: TRBJ2-4; DNA: TGTGCCACCAGCAGAGATCAGGGCGGGGGGAAGAGCAAAAACATTCAGTACTTC; CDR3: CATSRDQGGGKSKNIQYF
V: TRBV6-1; D: TRBD2; size: few; J: TRBJ2-1; DNA: TGTGCCAGCAGTGGGGTCCCGCGGACTAGCGATTACAATGAGCAGTTCTTC; CDR3: CASSGVPRTSDYNEQFF
V: TRBV21-1; D: NA; size: once; J: TRBJ1-1; DNA: TGTGCCAGCAGCAAAAAAGGGCAAGGAAACACTGAAGCTTTCTTT; CDR3: CASSKKGQGNTEAFF
V: TRBV27; D: NA; size: NA; J: TRBJ1-2; DNA: TGTGCCAGCAGTTTCAGGCAGACCTACTATGGCTACACCTTC; CDR3: CASSFRQTYYGYTF
V: TRBV19; D: NA; size: NA; J: TRBJ1-6; DNA: TGTGCCATTGGGCGGGGCCGAGAGTCACCCCTCCACTTT; CDR3: CAIGRGRESPLHF
V: TRBV6-2/TRBV6-3; D: TRBD2; size: NA; J: TRBJ2-3; DNA: TGTGCCAGCAGTCCCGGGACTAGCGACACAGATACGCAGTATTTT; CDR3: CASSPGTSDTDTQYF
V: TRBV6-4; D: NA; size: NA; J: TRBJ1-1; DNA: TGTGCCAGCAGTCCACGCCTGGGGGGGTTGAACACTGAAGCTTTCTTT; CDR3: CASSPRLGGLNTEAFF
V: TRBV5-1; D: NA; size: NA; J: TRBJ1-3; DNA: TGCGCCAGCAGCGGGGACCTGGGACCTCACTCCGCGAACACCATATATTTT; CDR3: CASSGDLGPHSANTIYF
V: TRBV28; D: NA; size: NA; J: TRBJ1-3; DNA: TGTGCCAGCAGTTTTAGGGACGGCTTTGGAAACACCATATATTTT; CDR3: CASSFRDGFGNTIYF
V: TRBV2; D: TRBD1; size: NA; J: TRBJ2-5; DNA: TGTGCCAGCAGGGGACAGACAAGCCAAGAGACCCAGTACTTC; CDR3: CASRGQTSQETQYF
V: TRBV19; D: NA; size: NA; J: TRBJ1-2; DNA: TGTGCCAGTAGTTTAGTCCCGGGACTCCAAACCGGCGGCTACACCTTC; CDR3: CASSLVPGLQTGGYTF
V: TRBV5-4; D: NA; size: NA; J: TRBJ1-6; DNA: TGTGCCAGCAGCTTGGCCGGTCCAAATAATTCACCCCTCCACTTT; CDR3: CASSLAGPNNSPLHF
V: TRBV4-1; D: NA; size: NA; J: TRBJ2-2; DNA: TGCGCCAGCAGCCATGACACGGGCAGGGCGAACACCGGGGAGCTGTTTTTT; CDR3: CASSHDTGRANTGELFF
V: TRBV27; D: NA; size: NA; J: TRBJ2-2; DNA: TGTGCCAGCAGTCTTCACAGGGGGGGGAGCACCGGGGAGCTGTTTTTT; CDR3: CASSLHRGGSTGELFF
V: TRBV11-2; D: NA; size: NA; J: TRBJ2-2; DNA: TGTGCCAGCAGCTTAGCGGAGACGAACACCGGGGAGCTGTTTTTT; CDR3: CASSLAETNTGELFF
V: TRBV11-2; D: NA; size: NA; J: TRBJ1-1; DNA: TGTGCCAGCAGCTTAGGGGGAGGGTTCCCCGTTGAAGCTTTCTTT; CDR3: CASSLGGGFPVEAFF
V: TRBV7-9; D: TRBD1; size: NA; J: TRBJ1-1; DNA: TGTGCCAGCAGCCATAGTCGGGGCAGGGGGGACACTGAAGCTTTCTTT; CDR3: CASSHSRGRGDTEAFF
V: TRBV4-3; D: NA; size: once; J: TRBJ1-2; DNA: TGCGCCAGCAGCCATATACCGGCAAATGGCTACACCTTC; CDR3: CASSHIPANGYTF
V: TRBV5-1; D: NA; size: NA; J: TRBJ1-1; DNA: TGCGCCAGCAGCCGGGGGGAGAACACTGAAGCTTTCTTT; CDR3: CASSRGENTEAFF
V: TRBV19; D: TRBD1; size: NA; J: TRBJ1-6; DNA: TGTGCCAGTAGGCGGACAGGATCCGATAATTCACCCCTCCACTTT; CDR3: CASRRTGSDNSPLHF
V: TRBV7-6; D: TRBD2; size: NA; J: TRBJ2-1; DNA: TGTGCCAGCAGCTTACTGGCGGGAGTATACAATGAGCAGTTCTTC; CDR3: CASSLLAGVYNEQFF
V: TRBV29-1; D: NA; size: NA; J: TRBJ2-7; DNA: TGCAGCGTTGAAACACCTGACTACGAGCAGTACTTC; CDR3: CSVETPDYEQYF
V: TRBV7-2; D: NA; size: NA; J: TRBJ2-1; DNA: TGTGCCAGCAGCTTAGCTCCAGGGCAATCCTACGAGCAGTTCTTC; CDR3: CASSLAPGQSYEQFF
V: TRBV6-5; D: NA; size: NA; J: TRBJ1-5; DNA: TGTGCCAGCAACAGGGATTTAATTAGCAATCAGCCCCAGCATTTT; CDR3: CASNRDLISNQPQHF
V: TRBV7-2; D: NA; size: NA; J: TRBJ1-1; DNA: TGTGCCAGCAGCTTATACGCCGGGAACACTGAAGCTTTCTTT; CDR3: CASSLYAGNTEAFF
V: TRBV19; D: NA; size: NA; J: TRBJ1-2; DNA: TGTGCCAGTAGCCAAGGGCCCCGAGCTAACTATGGCTACACCTTC; CDR3: CASSQGPRANYGYTF
V: TRBV28; D: NA; size: NA; J: TRBJ1-2; DNA: TGTGCCAGCAGTGGGGAAAACTATGGCTACACCTTC; CDR3: CASSGENYGYTF
V: TRBV6-5; D: NA; size: NA; J: TRBJ2-7; DNA: TGTGCCAGCGACGAAGACCACGAGCAGTACTTC; CDR3: CASDEDHEQYF
V: TRBV5-1; D: NA; size: NA; J: TRBJ1-2; DNA: TGCGCCAGCAGGCCTGAACAGGCCTCCTATGGCTACACCTTC; CDR3: CASRPEQASYGYTF
V: TRBV6-2/TRBV6-3; D: TRBD1; size: NA; J: TRBJ1-1; DNA: TGTGCCAGCAGCATACAGGGGGGACAGACTGAAGCTTTCTTT; CDR3: CASSIQGGQTEAFF
V: TRBV18; D: NA; size: NA; J: TRBJ1-1; DNA: TGTGCCAGCTCACCCCCATTTCCTAATGGCAACACTGAAGCTTTCTTT; CDR3: CASSPPFPNGNTEAFF
V: TRBV28; D: NA; size: NA; J: TRBJ2-7; DNA: TGTGCCAGCAGTTTAGGGGGGTTAGAGTACTTC; CDR3: CASSLGGLEYF